Following are 4 T cell receptor beta chains from one sample sequenced in a study of Ad26.COV2.S vaccination and SARS-CoV-2 variants. Treatment of the sample: around 19 received Ad26.COV2.S at low or high dose, single or two shots; about 5 received placebo; per-sample allocation not given. Sample collection was performed on day 63 after the first vaccine or placebo injection. The method was immunoSEQ multiplex PCR; TCRdb's version includes in-frame clones alone and lacks a portion of them. The sample has fewer than 800,000 clones, more than 80% seen once; the top ten hold approximately 1.5%. This sample comprised peripheral blood, obtained in a trial of Ad26.COV2.S vaccine versus placebo. The receptor set was obtained from a person aged 18-65 years who received the Ad26.COV2.S COVID-19 vaccine or a placebo.

The rearrangement links TRBV3-1 (or the pseudogene TRBV3-2) to TRBJ1-1; D ambiguous. Trimming stripped 4 bases from V and 1 base from J, with 10 bases between. CDR1 is LGHDT, CDR2 YNNKEL, per germline (reference sequence). The CDR3 loop spans 14 amino acids. The CDR3 is CASSPADQNTEAFF. CDR3 bases: TGTGCCAGCAGCCCGGCAGATCAGAACACTGAAGCTTTCTTT.

Only a few counts were recorded for this clone. This chain connects TRBV19 to TRBJ1-1, with D perhaps TRBD1 (6 bases). The germline gives CDR1 LNHDA, CDR2 SQIVND (reference sequence). The CDR3 covers 16 residues. With 4 bases removed from V and 4 bases from J, the gap between germline ends came to 19 bases. CDR3 in DNA: TGTGCCAGTAGTAGCCCCAGAGGGGGGTCGAGCACTGAAGCTTTCTTT. Protein: CASSSPRGGSSTEAFF. Combining the CDR3 with reference TRBV19 and TRBJ1-1 gives the whole variable domain DGGITQSPKYLFRKEGQNVTLSCEQNLNHDAMYWYRQDPGQGLRLIYYSQIVNDFQKGDIAEGYSVSREKKESFPLTVTSAQKNPTAFYLCASSSPRGGSSTEAFFGQGTRLTVV.

This clone was picked up one time. The chain recombines TRBV6-2 or TRBV6-3 with TRBJ1-2; D gene unclear. V was pared by 2 bases and J by 4 bases, with 17 bases between. Germline CDR1 is MNHEY and CDR2 is SVGEGT. The CDR3 extends over 16 amino acids. The CDR3 bases are TGTGCCAGCAGTTACGGCCAGATTACAACCATCTATGGCTACACCTTC. Translated, it gives CASSYGQITTIYGYTF.

The chain uses TRBV5-1 and TRBJ2-3; 14 bases map to TRBD2. The V segment lost 4 bases and the J segment 4 bases; nucleotides outside the gene matches: 5. This CDR3 comprises 16 residues. Germline CDR1 reads SGHRS; CDR2 reads YFSETQ. The CDR3 loop is CASSTGTSGSPDTQYF. Here the CDR3 DNA reads TGCGCCAGCAGCACGGGGACTAGCGGGAGCCCAGATACGCAGTATTTT.